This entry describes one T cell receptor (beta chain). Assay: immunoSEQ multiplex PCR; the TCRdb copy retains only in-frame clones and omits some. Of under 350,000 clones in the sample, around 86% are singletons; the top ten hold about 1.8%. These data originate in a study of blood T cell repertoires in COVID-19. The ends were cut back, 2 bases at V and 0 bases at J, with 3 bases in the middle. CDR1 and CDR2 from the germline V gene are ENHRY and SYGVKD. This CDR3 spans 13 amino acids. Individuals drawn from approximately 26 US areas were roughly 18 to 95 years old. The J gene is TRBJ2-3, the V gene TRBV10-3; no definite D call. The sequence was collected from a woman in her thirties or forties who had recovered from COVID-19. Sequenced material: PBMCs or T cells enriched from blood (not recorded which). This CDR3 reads CAISELSTDTQYF. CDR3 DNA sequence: TGTGCCATCAGTGAGCTCAGCACAGATACGCAGTATTTT.